This passage covers 26 T cell receptor beta chains from one sample sequenced in a study of tumor-infiltrating lymphocytes in primary liver carcinoma. Unsorted whole blood served as the source of blood RNA, and germline DNA was extracted as well. A primer in the constant region served to generate TCR beta cDNA from 500 ng of total RNA. Amplification in three nested multiplex PCR rounds with slightly modified ARM-PCR gave rise to TCR beta libraries. Rounds one and two of PCR, each of roughly 10 cycles, were primed with TRBV1-TRBV30 forward primers and a C-beta reverse primer. MiXCR was run by TCRdb on the multiplex PCR reads, yielding one entry per CDR3 protein. The table shows fewer than 350,000 distinct CDR3 sequences, with 65% occurring only once. Material: peripheral blood. These receptors all stem from a man aged 35-49 years with primary liver carcinoma and hepatitis B virus infection.

Points on this clonotype: Mismatch with germline at one junction end may stem from a read error. V and J are TRBV12-3 or TRBV12-4 and TRBJ1-5, with no clear D. The CDR3 is made up of 21 amino acids. In DNA form, the CDR3 reads TGTGCCAGCACTTTAACGAGGGTGGGATTAACAGACCCTCCTAGCAATCAGCCCCAGCATTTT. Protein sequence: CASTLTRVGLTDPPSNQPQHF.

As concerns this clonotype: A read error may be the cause here, since a much bigger clone is one base away. The genes are TRBV6-1 and TRBJ1-6, with 10 nucleotides matching TRBD1. V shed 7 bases and J 2 bases; nucleotides not matched to a gene: 14. The CDR3 length is 19 residues. Germline CDR1 reads MNHNS; CDR2 reads SASEGT. The CDR3 sequence: CASTRDRGLPSTYNSPLHF. The DNA for the CDR3 is TGTGCCAGCACCCGGGACAGGGGCCTTCCGAGCACCTATAATTCACCCCTCCACTTT.

As to this clonotype: The germline gene is not matched at one end of the junction; a read error may be the cause. V and J are TRBV29-1 and TRBJ2-2, with D perhaps matching TRBD2 (5 bases). This CDR3 has 12 amino acids. CDR1 is SQVTM and CDR2 is ANQGSEA in the germline V gene. CDR3 residues: CSIEAETGELFF. The CDR3 DNA sequence: TGCAGCATTGAGGCGGAAACCGGGGAGCTGTTCTTT.

Comments on this clonotype: A read error may explain this, as a much larger clone is one base away. J is TRBJ1-2 and V is TRBV6-1; D gene ambiguous. The CDR3 spans 13 residues. Germline CDR1 reads MNHNS; CDR2 reads SASEGT. In nucleotides, the CDR3 is TGTGCCAACAGTTTCCTTAGGGATGATGGCTACACCTTC. Translated, it gives CANSFLRDDGYTF.

In regard to this clonotype: A much larger clonotype is one base distant, so this may be a read error. This CDR3 fails to terminate in the conserved phenylalanine or tryptophan, so it likely reflects a read error. The chain carries TRBV6-6 and TRBJ2-3, with D possibly matching TRBD1 (7 bases). CDR3 length: 13 residues. Germline values: CDR1 MNHNY, CDR2 SVGAGI (reference sequence). Trimming took 6 bases from V and 6 from J, leaving 13 bases between them. CDR3 DNA: TGTGCCAGCAGCGGAGGGGGCTCCGATACGCAGTATGTT. Translated, it gives CASSGGGSDTQYV.

This clonotype showed up many times. The chain is built from TRBV5-8 and TRBJ1-5, with D hard to call. Trimming took 0 bases from V and 7 from J, leaving 5 bases between them. Germline V gene sequence: CDR1 SGHTS, CDR2 YDEGEE. CDR3 length: 12 amino acids. CDR3 sequence (DNA): TGTGCCAGCAGCTTGGAGCGGCAGCCCCAGCATTTT. It yields the protein CASSLERQPQHF.

This clonotype is medium-sized within its sample. The rearrangement uses TRBV11-2 and TRBJ2-1; TRBD2 aligns across 11 bases. Trimming cost V 5 bases and J 7 bases; bases outside gene matches: 7. The CDR3 is 15 amino acids. Germline assignment: CDR1 SGHAT and CDR2 FQNNGV. CDR3 DNA sequence: TGTGCCAGCAGCGATAGCGGGAGGGCAGCAAATGAGCAGTTCTTC. It encodes CASSDSGRAANEQFF. The whole variable domain, remainder taken from reference TRBV11-2 and TRBJ2-1, is EAGVAQSPRYKIIEKRQSVAFWCNPISGHATLYWYQQILGQGPKLLIQFQNNGVVDDSQLPKDRFSAERLKGVDSTLKIQPAKLEDSAVYLCASSDSGRAANEQFFGPGTRLTVL.

In the case of this clonotype: Since the CDR3 does not end with the conserved phenylalanine or tryptophan, this likely comes from a read error. This CDR3 is CASSEKSSTGELFI. The CDR3 nucleotides read TGTGCCAGCAGTGAAAAATCAAGCACCGGGGAGCTGTTTATT. The chain employs TRBV6-1 and TRBJ2-2; D gene uncertain. Germline values: CDR1 MNHNS, CDR2 SASEGT. The CDR3 has 14 residues. V lost 2 bases and J lost 4, with 8 bases in between.

In this sample, this clonotype turned up a few times. The chain uses TRBV5-4 and TRBJ1-1; D may be TRBD1 (5 bases). Trimming shortened V by 5 bases and J by 4 bases, and 15 bases separated the two germline ends. The germline CDR1 and CDR2 sequences are SGHNT and YYREEE (reference sequence). CDR3 size: 14 residues. The CDR3 DNA sequence: TGTGCCAGCAGTCCCAGGGTGGCGGGCACTGAAGCTTTCTTT. Translated: CASSPRVAGTEAFF.

About this clonotype: A much larger clonotype is one base distant, so this may be a read error. This chain joins TRBV4-1 and TRBJ2-7; 9 bases map to TRBD1. This CDR3 region has 14 residues. The V gene's germline CDR1 is MGHRA and CDR2 YSYEKL. CDR3 sequence (DNA): TGCCCCAGCAGCCAGAAACAGGGGGCTGACGAGCAGTACTTC. It translates to CPSSQKQGADEQYF.

This rearrangement joins TRBV18 to TRBJ2-3; D ambiguous. The V and J ends lost 10 bases and 5 bases respectively, with 13 bases between them. This CDR3 contains 12 residues. The germline gives CDR1 KGHSH, CDR2 LQKENI. The CDR3 nucleotides read TGTGCCAACTCGAGCTTGGGAGATACGCAGTATTTT. It yields the protein CANSSLGDTQYF.

Concerning this clonotype itself: The germline gene is not matched at one end of the junction; a read error may be the cause. The J gene is TRBJ1-3, the V gene TRBV29-1; D is undetermined. Looked up from germline, CDR1 is SQVTM and CDR2 is ANQGSEA. The CDR3 sequence is 13 residues long. CDR3 in DNA: TGCAGCATTGAGGTCTTCTATGGAAACACCATATATTTT. Residues: CSIEVFYGNTIYF.

About this clonotype itself: Given a much more abundant clone one base away, this may be a read error. The chain recombines TRBV6-5 with TRBJ1-1; tentative D call: TRBD1 (5 bases). The CDR3 covers 14 residues. Germline V gene lookup returns CDR1 MNHEY and CDR2 SVGAGI. CDR3 bases: TGTGTCAGCACCGCCGCGGGGGTATGGACTGAAGCTTTCTTT. As protein: CVSTAAGVWTEAFF.

Comment on this clonotype: This may be a read error, as it is one base from a much larger clone. The missing conserved phenylalanine or tryptophan at the end of this CDR3 makes a read error likely. CDR3 amino acids: CASRLAGETQYL. In DNA form, the CDR3 reads TGTGCCAGCAGGCTAGCGGGAGAGACCCAGTACCTC. This rearrangement joins TRBV6-2 or TRBV6-3 to TRBJ2-5, with 8 bases fitting TRBD2. Trimming at V came to 6 bases and at J to 4 bases, leaving 1 base not matched to a gene. The CDR3 totals 12 residues. Germline assignment: CDR1 MNHEY and CDR2 SVGEGT.

Details on this clonotype: Since the CDR3 does not end with the conserved phenylalanine or tryptophan, this likely comes from a read error. V is TRBV11-1 and J is TRBJ2-1; TRBD1 is a possible D gene (7 bases). Between the trimmed V and J ends, which lost 4 bases and 5 bases, there was a span of 18 bases. The germline gives CDR1 SGHAT, CDR2 FQDESV (reference sequence). The CDR3 covers 16 residues. DNA for the CDR3: TGTGCCAGCAGCTCCACAGGGGAGGAATGGAACAATGAGCAGTTCATC. Residues: CASSSTGEEWNNEQFI.

A word on this clonotype: Just one base apart from a much larger clone, this may be a read error. This is likely a read error, given that the CDR3 carries no conserved phenylalanine or tryptophan at its end. This chain joins TRBV6-6 and TRBJ2-1; 10 nucleotides match TRBD1. V lost 7 bases, J lost 8 bases, and 11 bases stayed unmatched. CDR1 and CDR2 (germline): MNHNY, SVGAGI (reference sequence). The CDR3 is made up of 15 amino acids. CDR3 sequence (DNA): TGTGCCAGCACACCGGGGACAGGGGATGGGTATGAGCAGTTCCTC. Protein: CASTPGTGDGYEQFL.

With regard to this clonotype: Its ends do not fully match the called genes, so a read error is possible. The chain combines TRBV29-1 with TRBJ1-2; 7 nucleotides line up with TRBD1. This CDR3 contains 12 residues. Germline assignment: CDR1 SQVTM and CDR2 ANQGSEA. CDR3 nucleotides: TGCAGCGATGTGCAGGGGGACTACGGCTACACCTTC. Its protein is CSDVQGDYGYTF.

The chain has TRBV29-1 and TRBJ2-3, with no clear D. CDR3 length: 15 amino acids. Germline loops: CDR1 SQVTM, CDR2 ANQGSEA. In DNA, the CDR3 is TGCGGCTTTGAAATGGCGGACCGTAGCACAGATACGCAGTATTTT. Its protein is CGFEMADRSTDTQYF.

With regard to this clonotype: A read error may produce the germline difference seen at one junction end. This chain connects TRBV5-1 to TRBJ2-6, with D maybe TRBD2 (5 bases). Germline V gene data show CDR1 as SGHRS and CDR2 as YFSETQ. CDR3 length equals 16 residues. CDR3 amino acids: CASSVRGFSGANVLTF. The CDR3 coding sequence is TGCGCGAGCAGCGTACGGGGTTTCTCTGGGGCCAACGTCCTGACTTTC.

This clonotype was seen at least ten times. The J gene is TRBJ2-3, the V gene TRBV29-1; 10 bases fit TRBD1. The germline V gene encodes CDR1 SQVTM and CDR2 ANQGSEA. The CDR3 sequence is 15 residues long. Trimming removed 6 bases from V and 0 bases from J; junction bases left unmatched: 6. DNA for the CDR3: TGCAGCGTCTCGACAGGGGGCCAAAGCACAGATACGCAGTATTTT. Residues: CSVSTGGQSTDTQYF.

This rearrangement joins TRBV2 to TRBJ1-5; no firm D call. Trimming left V 6 bases short and J 4 bases short, with 10 bases between. This CDR3 is built from 13 residues. Germline values: CDR1 SNHLY, CDR2 FYNNEI. The CDR3 sequence: CASSLGANQPQHF. The CDR3 DNA is TGTGCCAGCAGCTTAGGAGCGAATCAGCCCCAGCATTTT. The variable domain in full, with the rest retrieved from reference TRBV2 and TRBJ1-5, is EPEVTQTPSHQVTQMGQEVILRCVPISNHLYFYWYRQILGQKVEFLVSFYNNEISEKSEIFDDQFSVERPDGSNFTLKIRSTKLEDSAMYFCASSLGANQPQHFGDGTRLSIL.

In this sample, this clonotype turned up a few times. V and J are TRBV7-8 and TRBJ2-2; D not certain. Germline V gene data show CDR1 as SGHVS and CDR2 as FQNEAQ. V gave up 5 bases and J gave up 7 bases, with 11 bases separating them. This CDR3 region has 13 residues. This CDR3 is CASSRANFGELFF. The CDR3 coding sequence is TGTGCCAGCAGCCGGGCAAATTTCGGGGAGCTGTTTTTT.

As to this clonotype: A read error may account for a junction end that differs from germline. The DNA for the CDR3 is TGTGCCAGCATCTTAGCCACAAGTGAGCAGTTCTTC. It encodes CASILATSEQFF. V gene TRBV7-9 combines with J gene TRBJ2-1; no definite D call. The CDR3 is 12 residues long. Germline CDR1 and CDR2: SEHNR and FQNEAQ (reference sequence).

There are many counts of this clonotype. The CDR3 bases are TGTGCCAGCAGTTCCGGCCAGACGTCGGAGACCCAGTACTTC. This codes for CASSSGQTSETQYF. The chain recombines TRBV6-5 with TRBJ2-5; no clear D. Deletions cut 4 bases from V and 5 bases from J, with 14 bases between. Germline CDR1 reads MNHEY; CDR2 reads SVGAGI. The CDR3 covers 14 residues.

Details on this clonotype: The final CDR3 position lacks the conserved phenylalanine or tryptophan, pointing to a likely read error. V is TRBV6-1 and J is TRBJ2-2; D is uncertain. From germline, CDR1 is MNHNS and CDR2 SASEGT. With 1 base removed from V and 6 bases from J, the gap between germline ends came to 9 bases. The CDR3 has 14 residues. CDR3 bases: TGTGCCAGCAGTGAAGTTGTGAAATCCGGGGAGCTGTTTTCT. This sequence encodes CASSEVVKSGELFS.

This clonotype has a handful of counts. This chain's CDR3 is CASSIVGAREQYF. In DNA, the CDR3 is TGTGCCAGCAGCATCGTAGGGGCCCGGGAGCAGTACTTC. The V and J genes are TRBV6-6 and TRBJ2-7; perhaps TRBD1 as D (5 bases). The CDR3 extends over 13 amino acids. V lost 6 bases to trimming and J lost 7 bases, with 16 bases between them. Germline CDR1 reads MNHNY; CDR2 reads SVGAGI (reference sequence).